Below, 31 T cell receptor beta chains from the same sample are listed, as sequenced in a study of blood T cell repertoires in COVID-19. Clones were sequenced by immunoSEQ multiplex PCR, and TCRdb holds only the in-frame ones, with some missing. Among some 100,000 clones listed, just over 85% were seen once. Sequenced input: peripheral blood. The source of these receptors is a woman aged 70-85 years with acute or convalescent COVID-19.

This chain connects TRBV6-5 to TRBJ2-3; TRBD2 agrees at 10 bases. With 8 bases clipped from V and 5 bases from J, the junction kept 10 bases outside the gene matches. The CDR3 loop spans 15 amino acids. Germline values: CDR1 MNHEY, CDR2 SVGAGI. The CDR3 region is CASGASGGLGDTQYF. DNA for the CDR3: TGTGCCAGCGGCGCTAGCGGGGGTTTGGGAGATACGCAGTATTTT.

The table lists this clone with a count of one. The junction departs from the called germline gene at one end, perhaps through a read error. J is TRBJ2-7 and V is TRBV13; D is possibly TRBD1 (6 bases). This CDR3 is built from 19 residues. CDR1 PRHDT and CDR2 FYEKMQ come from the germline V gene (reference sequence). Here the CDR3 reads CASSIGGVGWAKDSYEQYF. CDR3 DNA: TGTGCCAGCAGCATAGGGGGTGTTGGGTGGGCAAAAGATTCCTACGAGCAGTACTTC.

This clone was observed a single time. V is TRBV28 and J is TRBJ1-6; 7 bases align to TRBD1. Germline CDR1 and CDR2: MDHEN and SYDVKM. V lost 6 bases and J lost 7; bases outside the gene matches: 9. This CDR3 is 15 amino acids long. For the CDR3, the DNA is TGTGCCAGCAGCACTGGCGAACAGGGGAATTCACCCCTCCACTTT. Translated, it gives CASSTGEQGNSPLHF.

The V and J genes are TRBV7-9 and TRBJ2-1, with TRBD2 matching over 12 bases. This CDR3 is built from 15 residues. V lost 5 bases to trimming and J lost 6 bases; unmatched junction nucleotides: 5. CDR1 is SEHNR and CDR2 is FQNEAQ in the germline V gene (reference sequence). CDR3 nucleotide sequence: TGTGCCAGCAGCCAGACTAGCGGGGGCCCCAATGAGCAGTTCTTC. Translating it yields CASSQTSGGPNEQFF.

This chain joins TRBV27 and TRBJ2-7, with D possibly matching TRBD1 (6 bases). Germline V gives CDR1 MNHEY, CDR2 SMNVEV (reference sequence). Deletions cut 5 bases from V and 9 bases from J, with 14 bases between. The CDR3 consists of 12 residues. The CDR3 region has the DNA TGTGCCAGCAGTCCTCCACAGGGAGTGCAGTACTTC. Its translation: CASSPPQGVQYF.

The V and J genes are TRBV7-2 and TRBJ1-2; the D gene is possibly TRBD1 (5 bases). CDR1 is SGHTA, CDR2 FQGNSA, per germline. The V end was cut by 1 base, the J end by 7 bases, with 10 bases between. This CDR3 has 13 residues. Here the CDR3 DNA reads TGTGCCAGCAGCTTAGTAGGGGTAGCTGGCTACACCTTC. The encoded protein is CASSLVGVAGYTF. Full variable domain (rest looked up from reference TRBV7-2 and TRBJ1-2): GAGVSQSPSNKVTEKGKDVELRCDPISGHTALYWYRQSLGQGLEFLIYFQGNSAPDKSGLPSDRFSAERTGGSVSTLTIQRTQQEDSAVYLCASSLVGVAGYTFGSGTRLTVV.

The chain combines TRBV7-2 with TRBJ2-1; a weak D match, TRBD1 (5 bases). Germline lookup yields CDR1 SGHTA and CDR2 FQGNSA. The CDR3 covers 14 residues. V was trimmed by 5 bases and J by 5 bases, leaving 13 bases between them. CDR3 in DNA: TGTGCCAGCAGCGGGCGAACAGGAGACAATGAGCAGTTCTTC. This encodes CASSGRTGDNEQFF.

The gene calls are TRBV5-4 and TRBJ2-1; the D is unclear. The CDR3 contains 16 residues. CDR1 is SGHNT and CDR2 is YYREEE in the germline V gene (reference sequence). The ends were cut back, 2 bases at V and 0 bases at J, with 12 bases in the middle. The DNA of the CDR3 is TGTGCCAGCAGCTTTTCAAATAGTCGCTCCTACAATGAGCAGTTCTTC. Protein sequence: CASSFSNSRSYNEQFF.

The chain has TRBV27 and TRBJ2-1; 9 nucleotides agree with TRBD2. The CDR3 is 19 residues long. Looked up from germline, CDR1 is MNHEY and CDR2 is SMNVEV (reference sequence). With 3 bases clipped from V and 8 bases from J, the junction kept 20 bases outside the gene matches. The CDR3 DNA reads TGTGCCAGCAGTTTTCTCCTTGGCGGCGGGAGGGGTACGGGTTATGAGCAGTTCTTC. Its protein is CASSFLLGGGRGTGYEQFF.

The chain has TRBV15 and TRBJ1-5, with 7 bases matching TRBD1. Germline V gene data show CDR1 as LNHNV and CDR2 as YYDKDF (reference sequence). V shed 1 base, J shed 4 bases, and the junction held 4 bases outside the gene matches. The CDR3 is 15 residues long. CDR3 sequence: CATSRGQGSNQPQHF. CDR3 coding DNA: TGTGCCACCAGCAGAGGACAGGGCTCAAATCAGCCCCAGCATTTT. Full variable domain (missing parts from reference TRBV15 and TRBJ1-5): DAMVIQNPRYQVTQFGKPVTLSCSQTLNHNVMYWYQQKSSQAPKLLFHYYDKDFNNEADTPDNFQSRRPNTSFCFLDIRSPGLGDTAMYLCATSRGQGSNQPQHFGDGTRLSIL.

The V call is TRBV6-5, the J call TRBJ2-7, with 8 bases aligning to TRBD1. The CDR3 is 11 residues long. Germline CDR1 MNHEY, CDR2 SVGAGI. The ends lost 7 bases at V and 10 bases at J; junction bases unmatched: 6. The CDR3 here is CASKATGGQYF. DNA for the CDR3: TGTGCCAGCAAGGCAACAGGGGGACAGTACTTC.

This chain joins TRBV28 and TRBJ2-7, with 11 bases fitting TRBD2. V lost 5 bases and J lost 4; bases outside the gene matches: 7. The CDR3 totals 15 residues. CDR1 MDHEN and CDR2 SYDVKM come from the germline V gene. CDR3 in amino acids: CASSDPTSGSYEQYF. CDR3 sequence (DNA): TGTGCCAGCAGTGACCCCACTAGCGGGAGTTACGAGCAGTACTTC.

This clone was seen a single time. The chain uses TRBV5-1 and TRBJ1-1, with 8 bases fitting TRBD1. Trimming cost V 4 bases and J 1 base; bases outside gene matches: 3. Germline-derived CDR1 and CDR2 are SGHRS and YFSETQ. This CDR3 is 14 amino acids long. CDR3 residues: CASSPGTGNTEAFF. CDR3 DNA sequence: TGCGCCAGCAGCCCAGGGACAGGGAACACTGAAGCTTTCTTT.

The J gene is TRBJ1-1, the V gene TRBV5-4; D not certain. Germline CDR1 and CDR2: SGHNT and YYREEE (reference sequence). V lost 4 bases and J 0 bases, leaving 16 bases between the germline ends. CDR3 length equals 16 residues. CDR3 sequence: CASSGGQAFMNTEAFF. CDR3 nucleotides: TGTGCCAGCAGCGGTGGGCAGGCGTTCATGAACACTGAAGCTTTCTTT.

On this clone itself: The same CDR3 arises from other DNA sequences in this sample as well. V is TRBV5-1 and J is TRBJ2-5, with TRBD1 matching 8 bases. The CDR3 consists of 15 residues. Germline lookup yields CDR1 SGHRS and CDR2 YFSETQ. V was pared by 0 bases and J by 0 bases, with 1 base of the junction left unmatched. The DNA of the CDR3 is TGCGCCAGCAGCTTGGGGACAGGGAACCAAGAGACCCAGTACTTC. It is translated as CASSLGTGNQETQYF.

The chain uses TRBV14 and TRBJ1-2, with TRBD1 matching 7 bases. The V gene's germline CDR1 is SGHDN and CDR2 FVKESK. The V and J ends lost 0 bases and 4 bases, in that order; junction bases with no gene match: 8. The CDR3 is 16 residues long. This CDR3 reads CASSQDHTGEIYGYTF. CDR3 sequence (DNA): TGTGCCAGCAGCCAAGATCACACAGGGGAGATCTATGGCTACACCTTC. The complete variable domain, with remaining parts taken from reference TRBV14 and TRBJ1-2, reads EAGVTQFPSHSVIEKGQTVTLRCDPISGHDNLYWYRRVMGKEIKFLLHFVKESKQDESGMPNNRFLAERTGGTYSTLKVQPAELEDSGVYFCASSQDHTGEIYGYTFGSGTRLTVV.

Here the CDR3 reads CASSSPSTSGMMVKEQFF. The CDR3 DNA reads TGTGCCAGCAGTTCCCCCTCGACTAGCGGGATGATGGTAAAGGAGCAGTTCTTC. The chain uses TRBV28 and TRBJ2-1; 11 nucleotides match TRBD2. The germline V gene encodes CDR1 MDHEN and CDR2 SYDVKM. Trimming removed 4 bases from V and 10 bases from J; junction bases left unmatched: 18. There are 18 residues in the CDR3.

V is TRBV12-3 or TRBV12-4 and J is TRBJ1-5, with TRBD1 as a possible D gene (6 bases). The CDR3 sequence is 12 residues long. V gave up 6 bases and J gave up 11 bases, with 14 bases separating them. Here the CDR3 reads CASRTGPGSQHF. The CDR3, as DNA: TGTGCCAGCAGGACAGGCCCCGGTTCCCAGCATTTT.

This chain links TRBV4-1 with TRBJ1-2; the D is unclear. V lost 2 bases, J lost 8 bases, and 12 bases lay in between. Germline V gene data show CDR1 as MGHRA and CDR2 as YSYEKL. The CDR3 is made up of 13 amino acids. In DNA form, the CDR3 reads TGCGCCAGCAGCCAATCGGGTCTCTGGGGCTACACCTTC. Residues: CASSQSGLWGYTF.

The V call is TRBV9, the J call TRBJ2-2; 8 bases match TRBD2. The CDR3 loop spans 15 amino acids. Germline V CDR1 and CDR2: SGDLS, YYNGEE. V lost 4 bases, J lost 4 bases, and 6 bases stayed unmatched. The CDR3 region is CASSPQAGGTGELFF. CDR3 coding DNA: TGTGCCAGCAGCCCTCAGGCGGGGGGCACCGGGGAGCTGTTTTTT. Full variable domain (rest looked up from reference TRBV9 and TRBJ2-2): DSGVTQTPKHLITATGQRVTLRCSPRSGDLSVYWYQQSLDQGLQFLIQYYNGEERAKGNILERFSAQQFPDLHSELNLSSLELGDSALYFCASSPQAGGTGELFFGEGSRLTVL.

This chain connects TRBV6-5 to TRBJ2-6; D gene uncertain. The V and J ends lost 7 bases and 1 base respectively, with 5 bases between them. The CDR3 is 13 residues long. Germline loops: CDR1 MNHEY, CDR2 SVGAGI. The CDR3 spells CASNPSGANVLTF. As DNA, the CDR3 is TGTGCCAGCAATCCGTCTGGGGCCAACGTCCTGACTTTC.

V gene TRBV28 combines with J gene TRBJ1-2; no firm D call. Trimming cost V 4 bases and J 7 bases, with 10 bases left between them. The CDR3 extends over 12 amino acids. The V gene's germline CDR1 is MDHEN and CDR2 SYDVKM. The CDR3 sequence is CASSSMVVGYTF. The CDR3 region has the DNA TGTGCCAGCAGTTCGATGGTAGTTGGCTACACCTTC.

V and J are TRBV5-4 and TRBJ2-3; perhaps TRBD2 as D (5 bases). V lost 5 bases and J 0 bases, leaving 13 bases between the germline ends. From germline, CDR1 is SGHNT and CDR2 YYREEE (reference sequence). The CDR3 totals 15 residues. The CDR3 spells CASRSGLTSTDTQYF. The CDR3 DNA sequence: TGTGCCAGCAGGTCGGGGTTAACTAGCACAGATACGCAGTATTTT.

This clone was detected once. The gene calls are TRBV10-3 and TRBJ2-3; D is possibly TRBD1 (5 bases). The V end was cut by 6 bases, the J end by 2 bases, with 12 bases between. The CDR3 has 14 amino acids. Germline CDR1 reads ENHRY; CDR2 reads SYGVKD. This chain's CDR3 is CAIRDTSNTDTQYF. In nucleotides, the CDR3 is TGTGCCATCAGGGACACCTCCAACACAGATACGCAGTATTTT.

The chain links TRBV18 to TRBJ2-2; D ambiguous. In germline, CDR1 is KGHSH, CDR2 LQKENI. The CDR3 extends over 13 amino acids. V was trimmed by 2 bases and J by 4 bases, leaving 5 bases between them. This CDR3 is CASSPVSTGELFF. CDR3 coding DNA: TGTGCCAGCTCACCAGTCAGCACCGGGGAGCTGTTTTTT.

The CDR3 sequence: CASSEPGTGGNEKLFF. In DNA form, the CDR3 reads TGTGCCAGCAGCGAGCCGGGCACAGGGGGTAATGAAAAACTGTTTTTT. This chain links TRBV7-9 with TRBJ1-4; TRBD1 agrees at 8 bases. Germline CDR1 reads SEHNR; CDR2 reads FQNEAQ (reference sequence). The CDR3 has 16 amino acids. V lost 5 bases to trimming and J lost 4 bases; unmatched junction nucleotides: 9.

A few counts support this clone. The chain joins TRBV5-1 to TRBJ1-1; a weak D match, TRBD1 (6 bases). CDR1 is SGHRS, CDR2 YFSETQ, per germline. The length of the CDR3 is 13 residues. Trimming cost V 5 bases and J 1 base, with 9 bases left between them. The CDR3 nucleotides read TGCGCCAGCAGACAGGGCCAGAACACTGAAGCTTTCTTT. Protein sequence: CASRQGQNTEAFF.

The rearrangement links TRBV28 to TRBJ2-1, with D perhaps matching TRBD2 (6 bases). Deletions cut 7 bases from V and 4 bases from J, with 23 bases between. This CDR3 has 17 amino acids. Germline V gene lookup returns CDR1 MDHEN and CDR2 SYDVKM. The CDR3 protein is CASTIGGAALKYNEQFF. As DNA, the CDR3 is TGTGCCAGCACCATCGGCGGGGCAGCCCTAAAGTACAATGAGCAGTTCTTC.

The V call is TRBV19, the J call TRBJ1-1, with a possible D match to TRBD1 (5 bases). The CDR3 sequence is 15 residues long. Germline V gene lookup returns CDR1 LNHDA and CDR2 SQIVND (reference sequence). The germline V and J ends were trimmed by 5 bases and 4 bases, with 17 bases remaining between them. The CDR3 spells CASSPRRDLGTEAFF. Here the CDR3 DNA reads TGTGCCAGTAGTCCCCGCAGGGATTTGGGCACTGAAGCTTTCTTT.

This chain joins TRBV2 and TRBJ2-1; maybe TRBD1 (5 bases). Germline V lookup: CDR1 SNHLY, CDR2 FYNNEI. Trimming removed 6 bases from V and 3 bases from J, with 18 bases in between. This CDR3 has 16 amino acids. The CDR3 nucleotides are TGTGCCAGCAGGGCCTCACAGGCCCCCCTCTACAATGAGCAGTTCTTC. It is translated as CASRASQAPLYNEQFF.

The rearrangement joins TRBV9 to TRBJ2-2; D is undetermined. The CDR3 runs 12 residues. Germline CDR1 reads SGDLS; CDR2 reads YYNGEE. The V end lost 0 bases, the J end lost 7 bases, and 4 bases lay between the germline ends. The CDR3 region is CASSVGGGELFF. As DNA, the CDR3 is TGTGCCAGCAGCGTAGGAGGCGGGGAGCTGTTTTTT.